The 9 T cell receptor beta chains in this list originate from one sample, sequenced in a study of blood T cell repertoires in COVID-19. Measured with immunoSEQ multiplex PCR; TCRdb has only the in-frame clones, and not every one. The sample carries 250,000 to 350,000 clones, 89% recorded once. The sequenced material came from peripheral blood. These receptors all stem from a woman aged 35 to 49 who had recovered from COVID-19.

The V gene is TRBV29-1, the J gene TRBJ2-3; 7 bases are shared with TRBD1. Germline V gene data show CDR1 as SQVTM and CDR2 as ANQGSEA. The CDR3 runs to 13 residues. With 1 base clipped from V and 6 bases from J, the junction kept 4 bases outside the gene matches. The chain's CDR3 is CSVEGDRDDTQYF. CDR3 coding DNA: TGCAGCGTTGAAGGAGACAGGGACGATACGCAGTATTTT.

The chain combines TRBV30 with TRBJ2-2, with D perhaps TRBD2 (5 bases). Germline loops: CDR1 GTSNPN, CDR2 SVGIG (reference sequence). This CDR3 is built from 13 residues. V was trimmed by 1 base and J by 6 bases, leaving 9 bases between them. This CDR3 reads CAWSGGVAGELFF. CDR3 nucleotide sequence: TGTGCCTGGAGTGGGGGAGTCGCCGGGGAGCTGTTTTTT.

The genes are TRBV6-2 or TRBV6-3 and TRBJ1-3, with TRBD1 identical over 7 bases. This CDR3 spans 14 amino acids. Germline V CDR1 and CDR2: MNHEY, SVGEGT. Unmatched junction bases numbered 9, after V lost 6 bases and J lost 7 bases. The CDR3, as DNA: TGTGCCAGCAGACCTACAGGGGAGTGGAACACCATATATTTT. This codes for CASRPTGEWNTIYF.

The chain joins TRBV7-8 to TRBJ2-6; no clear D. Germline V CDR1 and CDR2: SGHVS, FQNEAQ. The CDR3 spans 22 residues. V lost 5 bases to trimming and J lost 0 bases, with 29 bases between them. CDR3 loop: CASSPLSEAESPFNSGANVLTF. CDR3 DNA: TGTGCCAGCAGCCCCCTTTCTGAGGCCGAAAGCCCTTTTAACTCTGGGGCCAACGTCCTGACTTTC.

V is TRBV30 and J is TRBJ1-1, with a weak D call TRBD1 (6 bases). V lost 4 bases to trimming and J lost 3 bases, with 15 bases between them. The CDR3 is 14 amino acids. CDR1 and CDR2 from the germline V gene are GTSNPN and SVGIG (reference sequence). This CDR3 reads CAWILRGVDTEAFF. The CDR3 nucleotides read TGTGCCTGGATCCTCAGGGGAGTCGACACTGAAGCTTTCTTT. The full variable domain, completed using reference TRBV30 and TRBJ1-1, is SQTIHQWPATLVQPVGSPLSLECTVEGTSNPNLYWYRQAAGRGLQLLFYSVGIGQISSEVPQNLSASRPQDRQFILSSKKLLLSDSGFYLCAWILRGVDTEAFFGQGTRLTVV.

The chain employs TRBV5-1 and TRBJ2-3; 9 bases agree with TRBD2. In germline, CDR1 is SGHRS, CDR2 YFSETQ. The CDR3 has 15 amino acids. V was pared by 0 bases and J by 4 bases, with 3 bases of the junction left unmatched. CDR3 sequence (DNA): TGCGCCAGCAGCTTGGCTCTAGCGGGACCAGATACGCAGTATTTT. Residues: CASSLALAGPDTQYF.

The chain links TRBV5-1 to TRBJ2-2; the match to TRBD2 covers 7 bases. CDR3 length equals 15 residues. The V segment lost 3 bases and the J segment 0 bases; nucleotides outside the gene matches: 2. From germline, CDR1 is SGHRS and CDR2 YFSETQ. CDR3 DNA sequence: TGCGCCAGCAGCTCCGGGACTACGAACACCGGGGAGCTGTTTTTT. It specifies CASSSGTTNTGELFF.

The V and J genes are TRBV19 and TRBJ2-1, with a tentative D call TRBD1 (6 bases). CDR3 length: 16 residues. V was pared by 5 bases and J by 0 bases, with 14 bases between. Germline lookup yields CDR1 LNHDA and CDR2 SQIVND (reference sequence). The CDR3 region is CASSAQGLSSYNEQFF. The CDR3 nucleotides are TGTGCCAGTAGTGCACAGGGCCTCTCCTCCTACAATGAGCAGTTCTTC.

The chain uses TRBV11-3 and TRBJ2-1; 10 bases fit TRBD1. J gave up 5 bases and V 2 bases, and 9 bases lay outside the gene matches. This CDR3 is 17 amino acids long. Germline CDR1 reads SGHNT; CDR2 reads YENEEA. The CDR3 here is CASSLSPGQGSNNEQFF. CDR3 sequence (DNA): TGTGCCAGCAGCTTAAGCCCGGGACAGGGGTCGAACAATGAGCAGTTCTTC.